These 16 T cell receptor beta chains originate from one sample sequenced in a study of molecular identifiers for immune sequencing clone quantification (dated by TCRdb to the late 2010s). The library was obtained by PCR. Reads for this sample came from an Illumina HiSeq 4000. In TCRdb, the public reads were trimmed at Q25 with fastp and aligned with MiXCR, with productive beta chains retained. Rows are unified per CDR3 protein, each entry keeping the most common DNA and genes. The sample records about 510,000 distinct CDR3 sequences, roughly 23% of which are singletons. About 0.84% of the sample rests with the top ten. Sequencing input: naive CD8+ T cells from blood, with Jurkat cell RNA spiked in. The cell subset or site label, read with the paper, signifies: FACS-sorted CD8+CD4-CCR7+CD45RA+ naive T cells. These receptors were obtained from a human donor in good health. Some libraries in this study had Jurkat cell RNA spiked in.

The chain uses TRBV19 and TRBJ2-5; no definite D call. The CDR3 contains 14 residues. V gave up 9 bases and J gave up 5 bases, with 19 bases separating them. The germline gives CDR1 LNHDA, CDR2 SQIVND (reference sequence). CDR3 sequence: CASGSNLNKETQYF. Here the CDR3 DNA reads TGTGCCAGCGGGTCTAACCTTAACAAGGAGACCCAGTACTTC.

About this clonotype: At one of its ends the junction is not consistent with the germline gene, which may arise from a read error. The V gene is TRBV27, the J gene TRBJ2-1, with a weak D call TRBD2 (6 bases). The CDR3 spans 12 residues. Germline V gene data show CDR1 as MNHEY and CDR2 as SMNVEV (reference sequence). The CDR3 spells CASTGGFNEQSF. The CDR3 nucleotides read TGTGCCAGCACTGGAGGGTTCAATGAGCAGTCCTTC.

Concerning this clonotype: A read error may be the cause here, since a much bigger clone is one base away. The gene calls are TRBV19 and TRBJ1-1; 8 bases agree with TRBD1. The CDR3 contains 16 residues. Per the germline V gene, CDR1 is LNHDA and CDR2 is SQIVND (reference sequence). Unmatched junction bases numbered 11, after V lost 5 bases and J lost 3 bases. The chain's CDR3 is CASSVRGLNVDTEAFF. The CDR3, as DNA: TGTGCCAGTAGTGTCAGGGGGCTTAACGTGGACACTGAAGCTTTCTTT.

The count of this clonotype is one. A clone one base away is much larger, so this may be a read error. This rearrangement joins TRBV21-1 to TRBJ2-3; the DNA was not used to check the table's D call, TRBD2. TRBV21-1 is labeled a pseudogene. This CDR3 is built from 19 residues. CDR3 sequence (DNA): TGTGCCAGCAGCAAAGGTAGCCGCGGGGGGGATTCTTGCACAGATACGCAGTGTTTT. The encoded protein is CASSKGSRGGDSCTDTQCF.

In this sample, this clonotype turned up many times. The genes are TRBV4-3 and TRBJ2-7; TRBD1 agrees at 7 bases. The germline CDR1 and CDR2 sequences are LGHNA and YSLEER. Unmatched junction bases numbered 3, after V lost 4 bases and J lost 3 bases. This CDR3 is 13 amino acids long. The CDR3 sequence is CASSRTGVYEQYF. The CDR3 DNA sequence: TGCGCCAGCAGCCGGACAGGAGTCTACGAGCAGTACTTC.

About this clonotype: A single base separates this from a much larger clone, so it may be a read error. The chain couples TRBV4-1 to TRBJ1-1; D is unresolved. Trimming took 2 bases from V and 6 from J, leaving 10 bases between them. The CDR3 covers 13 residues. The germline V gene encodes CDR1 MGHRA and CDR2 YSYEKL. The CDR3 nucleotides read TGCGCCAGCAGCCAACGATTGTACGCTGAAGCTTTCTTT. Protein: CASSQRLYAEAFF.

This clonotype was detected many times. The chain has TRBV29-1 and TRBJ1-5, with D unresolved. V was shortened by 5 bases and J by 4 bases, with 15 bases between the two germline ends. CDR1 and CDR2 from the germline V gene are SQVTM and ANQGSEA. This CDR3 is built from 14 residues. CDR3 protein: CSVLSDELNQPQHF. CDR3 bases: TGCAGCGTTCTTTCGGACGAACTTAATCAGCCCCAGCATTTT.

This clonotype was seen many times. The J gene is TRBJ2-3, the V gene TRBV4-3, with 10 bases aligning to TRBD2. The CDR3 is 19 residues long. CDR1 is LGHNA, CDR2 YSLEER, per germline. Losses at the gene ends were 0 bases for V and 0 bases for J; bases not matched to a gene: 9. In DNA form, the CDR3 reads TGCGCCAGCAGCCAAGATTATCCTAGCGGGGGCTCTAGCACAGATACGCAGTATTTT. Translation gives CASSQDYPSGGSSTDTQYF.

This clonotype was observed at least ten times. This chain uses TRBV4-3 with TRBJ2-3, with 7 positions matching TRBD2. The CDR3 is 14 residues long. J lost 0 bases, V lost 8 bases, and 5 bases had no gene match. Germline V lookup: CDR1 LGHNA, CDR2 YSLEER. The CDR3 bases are TGCGCCAGCCCTGGCGGGAGCAGCACAGATACGCAGTATTTT. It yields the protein CASPGGSSTDTQYF.

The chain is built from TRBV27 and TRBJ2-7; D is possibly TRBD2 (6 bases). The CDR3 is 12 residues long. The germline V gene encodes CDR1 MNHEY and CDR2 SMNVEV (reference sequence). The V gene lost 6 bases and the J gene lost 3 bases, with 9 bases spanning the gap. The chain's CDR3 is CASRGLNYEQYF. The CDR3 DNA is TGTGCCAGCAGAGGACTAAACTACGAGCAGTACTTC.

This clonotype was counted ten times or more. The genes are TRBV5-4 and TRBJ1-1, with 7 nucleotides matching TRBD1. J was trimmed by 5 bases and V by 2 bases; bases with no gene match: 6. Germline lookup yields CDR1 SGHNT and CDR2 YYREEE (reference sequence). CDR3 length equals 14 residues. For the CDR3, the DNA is TGTGCCAGCAGCTTCCGAGGGGGCGAGACTGAAGCTTTCTTT. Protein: CASSFRGGETEAFF.

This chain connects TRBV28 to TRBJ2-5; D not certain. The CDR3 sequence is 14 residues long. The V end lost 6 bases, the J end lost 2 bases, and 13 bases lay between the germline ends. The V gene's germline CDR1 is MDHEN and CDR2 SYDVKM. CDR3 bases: TGTGCCAGCAGCCTCCGGATGCGACAAGAGACCCAGTACTTC. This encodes CASSLRMRQETQYF.

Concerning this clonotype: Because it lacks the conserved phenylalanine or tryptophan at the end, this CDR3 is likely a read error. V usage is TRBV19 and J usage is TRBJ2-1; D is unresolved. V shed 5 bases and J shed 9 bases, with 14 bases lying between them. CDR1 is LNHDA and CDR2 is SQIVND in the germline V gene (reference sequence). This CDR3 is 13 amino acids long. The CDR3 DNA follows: TGTGCCAGTAGTGCGGCTAGTATCGGTGAGCAGTTCCTC. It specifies CASSAASIGEQFL.

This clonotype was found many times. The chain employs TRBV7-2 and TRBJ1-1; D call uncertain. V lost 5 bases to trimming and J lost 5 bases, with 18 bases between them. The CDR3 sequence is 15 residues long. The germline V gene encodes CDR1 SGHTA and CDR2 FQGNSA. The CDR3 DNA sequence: TGTGCCAGCAGCCCTAGGGATGAGAGCTGGACTGAAGCTTTCTTT. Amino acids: CASSPRDESWTEAFF.

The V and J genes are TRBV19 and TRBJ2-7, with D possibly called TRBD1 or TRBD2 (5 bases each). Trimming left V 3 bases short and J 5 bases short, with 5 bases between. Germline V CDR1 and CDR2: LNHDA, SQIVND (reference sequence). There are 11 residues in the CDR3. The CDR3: CASSMGDEQYF. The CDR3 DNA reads TGTGCCAGTAGTATGGGGGACGAGCAGTACTTC.

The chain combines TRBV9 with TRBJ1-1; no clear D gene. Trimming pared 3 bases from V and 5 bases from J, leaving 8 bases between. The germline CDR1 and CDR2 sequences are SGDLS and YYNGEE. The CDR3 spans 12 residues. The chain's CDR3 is CASSAPRTEAFF. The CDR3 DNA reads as TGTGCCAGCAGCGCCCCCCGTACTGAAGCTTTCTTT.